The text below deals with one T cell receptor beta chain. As yet, its antigen is unknown. A read error may produce the germline difference seen at one junction end. This specimen comes from a study of CD8 T cells in ankylosing spondylitis. Regarding the study as a whole: Clones linked to disease were reported to show significant enrichment in matched ankylosing spondylitis synovial fluid. Blood of patients with ankylosing spondylitis appeared to be characterized by a TCR beta motif of eight highly homologous variants.

TCRdb passed the 5' RACE reads through MiXCR, listing each CDR3 protein once. Here the sample spans a few hundred thousand distinct CDR3 sequences, 15% to 20% being singletons. Germline CDR1 is SGHRS and CDR2 is YFSETQ. This CDR3 has 14 residues. The sample taken for sequencing was blood, either unsorted or a sorted T cell fraction (not recorded which). This TCR came from a male donor with ankylosing spondylitis. This sequence joins TRBV5-1 and TRBJ2-5, with D tentatively TRBD1 (6 bases). The CDR3 sequence: CASRDSLTQETQDF. The CDR3 DNA reads TGCGCCAGCAGGGACAGTCTGACCCAAGAGACCCAGGACTTC. Drawing the rest from reference TRBV5-1 and TRBJ2-5, the complete variable domain is KAGVTQTPRYLIKTRGQQVTLSCSPISGHRSVSWYQQTPGQGLQFLFEYFSETQRNKGNFPGRFSGRQFSNSRSEMNVSTLELGDSALYLCASRDSLTQETQDFGPGTRLLVL.